The rows below give T cell receptor beta chains drawn from one sample of a study of blood T cell repertoires in COVID-19. TCRdb's copy holds only in-frame clones and misses some; the assay was immunoSEQ multiplex PCR. This table has a few hundred thousand clones, 87% appearing once. The sequenced sample was peripheral blood. The receptors were gathered from a woman between 50 and 59 years old who had recovered from COVID-19. CDR3s leave out the opening cysteine and the closing phenylalanine or tryptophan.

CDR3 | length | J | V
ASSPSGGGAYEQY | 13 | TRBJ2-7 | TRBV6-5
AWRDRGRLVGGYT | 13 | TRBJ1-2 | TRBV30
ASSSDWPSSYNEQF | 14 | TRBJ2-1 | TRBV14
ASSRQVNTEAF | 11 | TRBJ1-1 | TRBV6-2/TRBV6-3
AIHPDRPNTEAF | 12 | TRBJ1-1 | TRBV10-3
ASSPPPTSTDTQY | 13 | TRBJ2-3 | TRBV6-2/TRBV6-3
ASSLRAPGWAQY | 12 | TRBJ2-5 | TRBV3-1/TRBV3-2
ASSQAGTSGRGADTQY | 16 | TRBJ2-3 | TRBV4-3
ASSSSGEYEQY | 11 | TRBJ2-7 | TRBV10-1
ASSALQGGANTGELF | 15 | TRBJ2-2 | TRBV19
ASSPVGQGNTEAF | 13 | TRBJ1-1 | TRBV14
ASSQNHGEPQH | 11 | TRBJ1-5 | TRBV14
ASGAELMNYGYT | 12 | TRBJ1-2 | TRBV12-5
ASSRSPGRPEAF | 12 | TRBJ1-1 | TRBV6-5
ASSFNRGQSNTGELF | 15 | TRBJ2-2 | TRBV5-4